Listed here are 14 T cell receptor beta chains from one sample, sequenced in a study of shared clonotypes between healthy human individuals. The protocol was immunoSEQ multiplex PCR, while the TCRdb copy is restricted to in-frame clones and leaves out a portion. The data show 470,000 or so clones, 70% to 80% seen once. Material: PBMCs. These receptors all stem from a woman aged 40-49 years in good health. Some clones in this sample may be carry-over from other donors' samples.

For the CDR3, the DNA is TGTGCCAGCAGCTTGTCTAGCGGAGACACAGATACGCAGTATTTT. As protein: CASSLSSGDTDTQYF. The chain combines TRBV5-4 with TRBJ2-3; 7 nucleotides line up with TRBD2. The CDR3 runs 15 residues. In germline, CDR1 is SGHNT, CDR2 YYREEE (reference sequence). V was pared by 1 base and J by 2 bases, with 4 bases of the junction left unmatched.

Here the CDR3 reads CASSLVGVGNTEAFF. The CDR3 DNA reads as TGTGCCAGCAGTTTGGTGGGTGTAGGGAACACTGAAGCTTTCTTT. This rearrangement joins TRBV6-6 to TRBJ1-1; D ambiguous. The length of the CDR3 is 15 residues. Between the trimmed V and J ends, which lost 4 bases and 1 base, there was a span of 13 bases. CDR1 is MNHNY and CDR2 is SVGAGI in the germline V gene (reference sequence).

The chain links TRBV11-2 to TRBJ2-7, with TRBD2 matching 9 bases. The germline CDR1 and CDR2 sequences are SGHAT and FQNNGV. The CDR3 loop spans 14 amino acids. Trimming removed 6 bases from V and 4 bases from J; junction bases left unmatched: 7. The CDR3 loop reads CASSPTSGRYEQYF. DNA for the CDR3: TGTGCCAGCAGTCCCACGAGCGGGAGGTACGAGCAGTACTTC.

This clone was picked up one time. The gene calls are TRBV5-3 and TRBJ2-2; 8 bases fit TRBD1. TRBV5-3 is assigned to the ORF class and has an uncertain function. The CDR3 contains 22 residues. Losses at the gene ends were 0 bases for V and 1 base for J; bases not matched to a gene: 20. CDR3 protein: CARSLDYNRDRSATLNTGELFF. The CDR3 nucleotides read TGTGCCAGAAGCTTGGACTACAACCGGGACAGGTCCGCGACTTTGAACACCGGGGAGCTGTTTTTT.

The V gene is TRBV7-3, the J gene TRBJ2-2; 8 bases line up with TRBD2. Germline CDR1 reads SGHTA; CDR2 reads FQGTGA. There are 14 residues in the CDR3. V lost 5 bases, J lost 4 bases, and 3 bases stayed unmatched. CDR3 protein: CASSPGGATGELFF. CDR3 DNA sequence: TGTGCCAGCAGCCCGGGGGGGGCCACCGGGGAGCTGTTTTTT.

The gene calls are TRBV9 and TRBJ1-1; D remains unclear. Trimming pared 2 bases from V and 8 bases from J, leaving 16 bases between. Per germline, CDR1 SGDLS and CDR2 YYNGEE. The CDR3 loop spans 14 amino acids. The CDR3 sequence: CASSVSGVKTEAFF. The CDR3, as DNA: TGTGCCAGCAGCGTTTCCGGGGTTAAAACAGAAGCTTTCTTT.

This clone was observed once. J is TRBJ2-7 and V is TRBV28; the D call may be TRBD1 or TRBD2 (5 bases each). Trimming left V 3 bases short and J 1 base short, with 16 bases between. The germline V gene encodes CDR1 MDHEN and CDR2 SYDVKM. The CDR3 loop spans 16 amino acids. Here the CDR3 reads CASSFAARETSYEQYF. DNA of the CDR3: TGTGCCAGCAGTTTTGCCGCCAGGGAGACTTCCTACGAGCAGTACTTC.

This clone was seen once. The rearrangement uses TRBV11-2 and TRBJ2-1; TRBD2 aligns across 13 bases. After removal of 4 bases from V and 7 bases from J, the junction contained 7 bases not matched to a gene. Germline CDR1 reads SGHAT; CDR2 reads FQNNGV. The CDR3 loop spans 16 amino acids. CDR3 in amino acids: CASSSGTSGIWNEQFF. The CDR3 DNA follows: TGTGCCAGCAGCTCCGGGACTAGCGGGATCTGGAATGAGCAGTTCTTC. Using reference TRBV11-2 and TRBJ2-1 for the parts outside the CDR3, the full variable domain is EAGVAQSPRYKIIEKRQSVAFWCNPISGHATLYWYQQILGQGPKLLIQFQNNGVVDDSQLPKDRFSAERLKGVDSTLKIQPAKLEDSAVYLCASSSGTSGIWNEQFFGPGTRLTVL.

This clone appeared once. The chain joins TRBV28 to TRBJ2-7; TRBD2 is a possible D gene (6 bases). The CDR3 has 14 amino acids. CDR1 MDHEN and CDR2 SYDVKM come from the germline V gene. The V end was cut by 2 bases, the J end by 2 bases, with 10 bases between. CDR3 DNA: TGTGCCAGCAGTTTAGGAGGGAGTCCCTACGAGCAGTACTTC. This translates into CASSLGGSPYEQYF.

This clone has a handful of counts. The J gene is TRBJ1-5, the V gene TRBV7-8, with no clear D. V was cut by 3 bases and J by 1 base, with 10 bases left in between. The CDR3 totals 15 residues. Germline V CDR1 and CDR2: SGHVS, FQNEAQ. The CDR3 spells CASSLTQMSNQPQHF. DNA for the CDR3: TGTGCCAGCAGCTTGACCCAGATGAGCAATCAGCCCCAGCATTTT.

The chain combines TRBV27 with TRBJ1-2, with 10 bases matching TRBD1. The CDR3 is 15 amino acids. Germline V gene sequence: CDR1 MNHEY, CDR2 SMNVEV (reference sequence). With 6 bases clipped from V and 7 bases from J, the junction kept 11 bases outside the gene matches. The CDR3 sequence: CASRPTGGHGGGYTF. For the CDR3, the DNA is TGTGCCAGCAGGCCGACAGGGGGCCACGGGGGTGGCTACACCTTC.

This clone was detected a few times. This sequence joins TRBV5-6 and TRBJ1-3, with a tentative D call TRBD1 (5 bases). CDR3 size: 19 residues. Germline V gene sequence: CDR1 SGHDT, CDR2 YYEEEE. Trimming pared 4 bases from V and 4 bases from J, leaving 27 bases between. In DNA form, the CDR3 reads TGTGCCAGCAGCCTGCGATGGACACTACCTTCTGAGTCCGGAAACACCATATATTTT. It codes for CASSLRWTLPSESGNTIYF.

The CDR3 bases are TGCGCCAGCAGCCAAGAGACTAGCGGGAGACGGTTCTTC. This sequence encodes CASSQETSGRRFF. The chain carries TRBV4-1 and TRBJ2-1; TRBD2 aligns across 12 bases. CDR1 MGHRA and CDR2 YSYEKL come from the germline V gene. With 0 bases clipped from V and 15 bases from J, the junction kept 3 bases outside the gene matches. The CDR3 sequence is 13 residues long.

The rearrangement links TRBV28 to TRBJ2-1; 11 bases fit TRBD2. The V and J ends lost 6 bases and 7 bases, in that order; junction bases with no gene match: 11. Germline CDR1 is MDHEN and CDR2 is SYDVKM. CDR3 length: 16 residues. DNA of the CDR3: TGTGCCAGCAGCTTGACTGCTAGCGGGAGGAGGAATGAGCAGTTCTTC. Its translation is CASSLTASGRRNEQFF.